The rows below give T cell receptor beta chains drawn from one sample of a study of cytomegalovirus exposure and HLA in healthy donors. Clones were sequenced by immunoSEQ multiplex PCR, and TCRdb holds only the in-frame ones, with some missing. The table has 170,000 or so clones, 70% to 80% seen once. Sequencing used PBMCs. These TCRs come from a man in his 60s in good health and CMV-seronegative. CDR3s include the opening cysteine and the closing phenylalanine or tryptophan. Fields, in order: clone size, J gene, CDR3 length, D gene, V gene, CDR3 protein, CDR3 DNA. The D gene is left open where the match is weak. Expanded clones get a size class; other rows say once, few or many, or leave the size out.

- TRBJ1-4 16 TRBD1 TRBV28 CASSPWDRGNNEKLFF TGTGCCAGCAGTCCCTGGGACAGGGGCAATAATGAAAAACTGTTTTTT
- TRBJ2-7 17 - TRBV11-2 CASSLDGLQGTVYEQYF TGTGCCAGCAGCCTAGATGGTCTACAGGGAACCGTCTACGAGCAGTACTTC
- TRBJ1-5 13 - TRBV30 CAWSVQGNQPQHF TGTGCCTGGAGTGTACAGGGAAATCAGCCCCAGCATTTT
- TRBJ1-4 16 - TRBV10-3 CAISESVAGSHENLFF TGTGCCATCAGTGAGTCGGTCGCGGGGTCCCATGAAAACCTGTTTTTT
- TRBJ1-4 16 - TRBV2 CASSEAGDTYNEKLFF TGTGCCAGCAGTGAAGCGGGGGACACTTATAATGAAAAACTGTTTTTT
- TRBJ1-2 13 - TRBV5-6 CASSYGQDYGYTF TGTGCCAGCAGCTACGGACAAGACTATGGCTACACCTTC
- TRBJ2-7 16 TRBD1 TRBV2 CASREPGTAKTYEQYF TGTGCCAGCAGAGAACCCGGGACAGCGAAAACCTACGAGCAGTACTTC
- TRBJ2-3 15 TRBD1 TRBV7-2 CASSLAGQGTDTQYF TGTGCCAGCAGCTTAGCGGGACAGGGGACAGATACGCAGTATTTT
- TRBJ1-1 15 - TRBV27 CASRRAGGRGTEAFF TGTGCCAGCAGGAGGGCGGGGGGTCGAGGCACTGAAGCTTTCTTT
- TRBJ2-4 19 TRBD2 TRBV4-3 CASSQDLRASGKAKNIQYF TGCGCCAGCAGCCAAGATCTTAGGGCTAGCGGGAAGGCCAAAAACATTCAGTACTTC
- TRBJ1-1 14 - TRBV5-1 CASSLSQVNTEAFF TGCGCCAGCAGCTTGAGTCAGGTGAACACTGAAGCTTTCTTT
- TRBJ2-5 14 TRBD2 TRBV9 CASSLTSGSETQYF TGTGCCAGCAGCCTTACTAGCGGGAGTGAGACCCAGTACTTC
- TRBJ2-7 15 TRBD2 TRBV11-2 CASSASRGGSYEQYF TGTGCCAGCAGCGCATCTCGGGGGGGTTCCTACGAGCAGTACTTC
- TRBJ2-1 13 TRBD2 TRBV30 CASGLAVYNEQFF TGTGCCTCAGGACTAGCGGTCTACAATGAGCAGTTCTTC
- TRBJ1-4 14 TRBD1 TRBV2 CASSLGTGEEKLFF TGTGCCAGCAGCCTCGGGACAGGGGAAGAAAAACTGTTTTTT
- TRBJ1-5 15 TRBD1 TRBV7-2 CASSRQGGNNQPQHF TGTGCCAGCAGCCGACAGGGGGGAAACAATCAGCCCCAGCATTTT
- TRBJ1-3 16 - TRBV5-4 CASSFRGKGLANTIYF TGTGCCAGCAGCTTTCGGGGGAAAGGTTTAGCAAACACCATATATTTT
- TRBJ1-2 13 - TRBV7-2 CASSLQGWVGYTF TGTGCCAGCAGCTTGCAGGGGTGGGTTGGCTACACCTTC
- TRBJ2-1 15 TRBD2 TRBV7-6 CASSLGLAGGGGQFF TGTGCCAGCAGCCTTGGACTAGCGGGAGGGGGTGGGCAGTTCTTC
- TRBJ2-7 13 - TRBV5-6 CASSLDFTGEQYF TGTGCCAGCAGCTTGGACTTTACGGGCGAGCAGTACTTC
- TRBJ2-1 15 - TRBV10-3 CAISGDHGGNNEQFF TGTGCCATCAGTGGTGACCACGGCGGTAACAATGAGCAGTTCTTC
once TRBJ1-1 14 - TRBV21-1 CASSTPDRNTEAFF TGTGCCAGCAGCACCCCGGACAGGAACACTGAAGCTTTCTTT
- TRBJ1-3 14 - TRBV18 CASSPRTGGNTIYF TGTGCCAGCTCACCTCGTACAGGGGGAAACACCATATATTTT
- TRBJ1-5 11 - TRBV7-2 CASSFQGAQHF TGTGCCAGCAGCTTCCAGGGTGCCCAGCATTTT
- TRBJ2-1 16 - TRBV9 CASSTRSGLPGNEQFF TGTGCCAGCAGCACCCGCTCGGGTCTCCCGGGGAATGAGCAGTTCTTC
once TRBJ2-2 16 - TRBV11-2 CASSPRRGIDTGELFF TGTGCCAGCAGCCCCCGCCGGGGGATCGACACCGGGGAGCTGTTTTTT
- TRBJ2-3 14 TRBD2 TRBV6-5 CASNSGTSINTQYF TGTGCCAGCAATTCCGGGACTAGCATTAATACGCAGTATTTT
once TRBJ2-7 13 TRBD1 TRBV10-3 CAITLDRAGEQYF TGTGCCATCACATTGGACAGGGCGGGCGAGCAGTACTTC
once TRBJ1-3 16 - TRBV7-9 CASSLAGLSSGNTIYF TGTGCCAGCAGCTTAGCGGGGCTATCCTCTGGAAACACCATATATTTT
- TRBJ2-4 14 - TRBV7-3 CASSSSGQDLIQYF TGTGCCAGCAGCTCCAGCGGGCAAGATCTCATTCAGTACTTC
- TRBJ2-1 16 TRBD1 TRBV5-8 CASSHTGTGRYNEQFF TGTGCCAGCAGCCACACCGGGACAGGGAGGTACAATGAGCAGTTCTTC